Listed here are 32 T cell receptor beta chains from one sample, sequenced in a study of T cells in Graves' hyperthyroidism and ophthalmopathy (dated by TCRdb to the late 2010s). Library preparation was by multiplex PCR. Sequencing relied on an Illumina HiSeq 2000. The TCR beta CDR3 regions were amplified from the RNA transcripts. The TCR CDR3 was subjected to a first round of RT-PCR using the HTBI primer set and the Qiagen OneStep RT-PCR kit. TCRdb's own reprocessing of the public reads used fastp at Q25 and MiXCR and kept productive beta chains. All rows with the same CDR3 protein become a single entry with the most common DNA and genes. The sample includes 340,000 or so distinct CDR3 sequences, with roughly a fifth observed a single time. The ten biggest clones cover 50% to 65% of the sample. The sample comprised blood. Every receptor here comes from a woman in her forties or fifties with Graves' hyperthyroidism.

The genes are TRBV30 and TRBJ1-5; D is possibly TRBD1 (5 bases). The CDR3 runs 15 residues. Germline CDR1 is GTSNPN and CDR2 is SVGIG (reference sequence). Trimming cost V 4 bases and J 0 bases, with 13 bases left between them. CDR3 residues: CAWTPDIHSNQPQHF. DNA for the CDR3: TGTGCCTGGACCCCGGACATCCATAGCAATCAGCCCCAGCATTTT.

This clonotype appeared many times. The CDR3 coding sequence is TGTGCCAGCAGGGACAAGGTGCGTTGGGACAGCATGAACACTGAAGCTTTCTTT. This gives the protein CASRDKVRWDSMNTEAFF. This chain connects TRBV6-2 or TRBV6-3 to TRBJ1-1; 7 bases align to TRBD1. V lost 6 bases, J lost 0 bases, and 16 bases stayed unmatched. CDR3 length equals 18 residues. From germline, CDR1 is MNHEY and CDR2 SVGEGT.

This clonotype was seen repeatedly, ten times or more. The chain couples TRBV9 to TRBJ1-2; no clear D. Deletions cut 4 bases from V and 2 bases from J, with 15 bases between. This CDR3 has 15 amino acids. Germline-derived CDR1 and CDR2 are SGDLS and YYNGEE. CDR3 coding DNA: TGTGCCAGCAGCCTCGAGAGTAACCCCAACTATGGCTACACCTTC. Amino acid sequence: CASSLESNPNYGYTF.

The sample holds many counts of this clonotype. The genes are TRBV30 and TRBJ2-2; D is undetermined. CDR3 size: 15 residues. Germline CDR1 and CDR2: GTSNPN and SVGIG (reference sequence). V was cut by 3 bases and J by 1 base, with 12 bases left in between. CDR3 amino acids: CAWRPKTWNTGELFF. The DNA of the CDR3 is TGTGCCTGGAGACCCAAAACTTGGAACACCGGGGAGCTGTTTTTT.

This clonotype was counted a few times. The V and J genes are TRBV29-1 and TRBJ2-1; D gene unclear. This CDR3 is 10 amino acids long. Trimming removed 5 bases from V and 5 bases from J, with 4 bases in between. The germline CDR1 and CDR2 sequences are SQVTM and ANQGSEA. CDR3 amino acids: CSVFNNEQFF. CDR3 DNA: TGCAGCGTTTTTAACAATGAGCAGTTCTTC.

This rearrangement joins TRBV20-1 to TRBJ2-5; TRBD1 matches 8 bases. Germline CDR1 reads DFQATT; CDR2 reads SNEGSKA (reference sequence). The length of the CDR3 is 11 residues. The V segment lost 6 bases and the J segment 5 bases; nucleotides outside the gene matches: 2. The CDR3 nucleotides read TGCAGTGCGTGGACAGGGGAGACCCAGTACTTC. This sequence encodes CSAWTGETQYF.

The table lists this clonotype with a few counts. The chain joins TRBV7-2 to TRBJ1-5; D may be TRBD1 (5 bases). Germline loops: CDR1 SGHTA, CDR2 FQGNSA. The germline V and J ends were trimmed by 2 bases and 0 bases, with 11 bases remaining between them. This CDR3 region has 16 residues. For the CDR3, the DNA is TGTGCCAGCAGCTTATTCAGGGTTCTTAGCAATCAGCCCCAGCATTTT. This sequence encodes CASSLFRVLSNQPQHF.

In its sample, this clonotype was seen many times. The chain is built from TRBV5-1 and TRBJ2-7; TRBD1 agrees at 9 bases. V trimming: 1 base; J trimming: 4 bases; junction bases outside the gene matches: 6. Looked up from germline, CDR1 is SGHRS and CDR2 is YFSETQ. This CDR3 has 15 residues. DNA for the CDR3: TGCGCCAGCAGCTTGTTGGGGACAGGGAGGTACGAGCAGTACTTC. It encodes CASSLLGTGRYEQYF.

This clonotype was picked up a small number of times. This chain connects TRBV20-1 to TRBJ2-7, with 10 nucleotides matching TRBD2. The CDR3 is made up of 15 amino acids. Losses at the gene ends were 5 bases for V and 4 bases for J; bases not matched to a gene: 11. Germline CDR1 is DFQATT and CDR2 is SNEGSKA (reference sequence). The CDR3 coding sequence is TGCAGTGCTCAAATCAGCGGGAGGGATTTTTACGAGCAGTACTTC. Protein product: CSAQISGRDFYEQYF.

The genes are TRBV3-1 and TRBJ2-5, with 8 nucleotides matching TRBD2. The length of the CDR3 is 16 residues. Germline V CDR1 and CDR2: LGHDT, YNNKEL (reference sequence). J gave up 1 base and V 3 bases, and 7 bases lay outside the gene matches. The CDR3 here is CASSQAELAVQETQYF. DNA for the CDR3: TGTGCCAGCAGCCAGGCTGAACTAGCGGTCCAAGAGACCCAGTACTTC.

This clonotype was seen at least ten times. The V call is TRBV4-1, the J call TRBJ2-2; D not certain. V was clipped by 0 bases and J by 2 bases, with 13 bases between them. The CDR3 covers 17 residues. CDR1 is MGHRA, CDR2 YSYEKL, per germline. This CDR3 is CASSQDFPQINTGELFF. CDR3 nucleotide sequence: TGCGCCAGCAGCCAAGATTTCCCCCAAATTAACACCGGGGAGCTGTTTTTT.

This clonotype was seen ten or more times. For the CDR3, the DNA is TGTGCCAGCAGTTTCGAGGTCAGCACAGATACGCAGTATTTT. It translates to CASSFEVSTDTQYF. The chain recombines TRBV28 with TRBJ2-3; D unclear. The CDR3 covers 14 residues. Germline V CDR1 and CDR2: MDHEN, SYDVKM. V was pared by 3 bases and J by 0 bases, with 7 bases between.

This clonotype was recorded many times. The V call is TRBV2, the J call TRBJ1-6; D may be TRBD1 (5 bases). CDR1 is SNHLY, CDR2 FYNNEI, per germline. The germline V and J ends were trimmed by 5 bases and 9 bases, with 17 bases remaining between them. The CDR3 spans 15 residues. The CDR3 region has the DNA TGTGCCAGCAGTCAGGAGGGGACTTGGACTTCACCCCTCCACTTT. Translating gives CASSQEGTWTSPLHF.

This clonotype was seen repeatedly, ten times or more. The chain is built from TRBV3-1 and TRBJ1-4; D gene uncertain. There are 15 residues in the CDR3. V dropped 4 bases and J dropped 7 bases, with 16 bases sitting between them. CDR1 is LGHDT and CDR2 is YNNKEL in the germline V gene (reference sequence). CDR3 in DNA: TGTGCCAGCAGCCCAGAAGGGTGGGGTGGTGAAAAACTGTTTTTT. Translating gives CASSPEGWGGEKLFF.

This clonotype was counted many times. This sequence joins TRBV7-8 and TRBJ2-5; unclear D gene. Germline assignment: CDR1 SGHVS and CDR2 FQNEAQ. V was clipped by 3 bases and J by 2 bases, with 13 bases between them. The CDR3 is made up of 15 amino acids. The CDR3 here is CASSFPLGLQETQYF. For the CDR3, the DNA is TGTGCCAGCAGCTTCCCTTTGGGGTTGCAAGAGACCCAGTACTTC.

This clonotype was counted at least ten times. J is TRBJ1-1 and V is TRBV25-1; no clear D gene. The CDR3 is made up of 12 amino acids. Trimming took off 4 bases at V and 1 base at J, with 4 bases between the two ends. Looked up from germline, CDR1 is MGHDK and CDR2 is SYGVNS. As DNA, the CDR3 is TGTGCCAGCAGTGCTGGGAACACTGAAGCTTTCTTT. Its protein is CASSAGNTEAFF.

This clonotype has more than one count but fewer than ten. The chain joins TRBV28 to TRBJ2-7; TRBD2 aligns across 9 bases. The CDR3 length is 14 residues. V lost 7 bases to trimming and J lost 0 bases; unmatched junction nucleotides: 4. Germline V gene sequence: CDR1 MDHEN, CDR2 SYDVKM. The CDR3 DNA reads as TGTGCCAGCACAACTAGCGGGCCCTCCTACGAGCAGTACTTC. Encoded protein: CASTTSGPSYEQYF.

In this sample, this clonotype turned up many times. The chain has TRBV12-3 or TRBV12-4 and TRBJ1-3; D is perhaps TRBD1 (6 bases). The CDR3 loop spans 15 amino acids. V was trimmed by 3 bases and J by 3 bases, leaving 12 bases between them. CDR3 nucleotides: TGTGCCAGCAGTTTTGGGGGGGCGGGTGGAAACACCATATATTTT. It specifies CASSFGGAGGNTIYF.

This clonotype has ten or more counts. The rearrangement uses TRBV11-2 and TRBJ2-2; the match to TRBD2 covers 12 bases. This CDR3 comprises 17 residues. The germline gives CDR1 SGHAT, CDR2 FQNNGV. Trimming took 5 bases from V and 3 from J; bases not matched to a gene: 7. The CDR3 region has the DNA TGTGCCAGCAGCCCTACTAGCGGGAGGTCTTACACCGGGGAGCTGTTTTTT. Its translation: CASSPTSGRSYTGELFF.

This clonotype was counted ten times or more. This chain joins TRBV28 and TRBJ2-5; D is ambiguous. This CDR3 is 14 amino acids long. Germline CDR1 is MDHEN and CDR2 is SYDVKM. V dropped 6 bases and J dropped 1 base, with 12 bases sitting between them. Written as DNA, the CDR3 is TGTGCCAGCAGGTACCGGGCCTTCCAAGAGACCCAGTACTTC. Its translation: CASRYRAFQETQYF.

The chain is built from TRBV5-4 and TRBJ2-5, with D possibly TRBD2 on 6 matching bases. In germline, CDR1 is SGHNT, CDR2 YYREEE (reference sequence). The CDR3 sequence is 12 residues long. Deletions cut 7 bases from V and 5 bases from J, with 12 bases between. For the CDR3, the DNA is TGTGCCAGCCACTTTGGAGGGGAGACCCAGTACTTC. Translation: CASHFGGETQYF.

The V gene is TRBV5-1, the J gene TRBJ2-6, with TRBD2 matching 7 bases. Germline V gives CDR1 SGHRS, CDR2 YFSETQ. The ends lost 4 bases at V and 0 bases at J; junction bases unmatched: 10. This CDR3 has 18 residues. In DNA, the CDR3 is TGCGCCAGCAGCCCTACGGGGAGGGGAGGCTCTGGGGCCAACGTCCTGACTTTC. Its protein is CASSPTGRGGSGANVLTF.

This clonotype has at least ten counts. This chain joins TRBV10-3 and TRBJ2-7; no definite D call. V lost 7 bases to trimming and J lost 9 bases, with 16 bases between them. Germline loops: CDR1 ENHRY, CDR2 SYGVKD. This CDR3 has 12 residues. This CDR3 reads CAIKAPDQWQYF. The CDR3 DNA reads TGTGCCATCAAGGCGCCTGATCAGTGGCAGTACTTC.

This clonotype has a count of ten or more. The chain is built from TRBV3-1 and TRBJ2-5; TRBD2 matches at 11 bases. This CDR3 has 17 residues. V trimming: 0 bases; J trimming: 5 bases; junction bases outside the gene matches: 8. In germline, CDR1 is LGHDT, CDR2 YNNKEL (reference sequence). The CDR3 coding sequence is TGTGCCAGCAGCCAAGATCTTCTAGCGGGAGGTGGGGAGACCCAGTACTTC. It codes for CASSQDLLAGGGETQYF.

Ten or more counts support this clonotype. V is TRBV11-2 and J is TRBJ2-7; no definite D call. Between the trimmed V and J ends, which lost 0 bases and 4 bases, there was a span of 7 bases. Germline CDR1 is SGHAT and CDR2 is FQNNGV. The CDR3 extends over 13 amino acids. CDR3 DNA sequence: TGTGCCAGCAGCTTAGATAAGTTATACGAGCAGTACTTC. It is translated as CASSLDKLYEQYF.

This clonotype was counted many times. The chain carries TRBV9 and TRBJ2-5; D is perhaps TRBD1 (6 bases). V was shortened by 3 bases and J by 1 base, with 10 bases between the two germline ends. The CDR3 has 14 residues. CDR1 and CDR2 (germline): SGDLS, YYNGEE. The CDR3: CASSGGHIQETQYF. The DNA for the CDR3 is TGTGCCAGCAGCGGGGGACACATCCAAGAGACCCAGTACTTC.

This clonotype was detected only a few times. The gene calls are TRBV20-1 and TRBJ1-5; no clear D gene. CDR3 length: 13 residues. The V gene's germline CDR1 is DFQATT and CDR2 SNEGSKA (reference sequence). Trimming removed 2 bases from V and 7 bases from J, with 12 bases in between. The CDR3 sequence: CSARLTSRQPQHF. In nucleotides, the CDR3 is TGCAGTGCTAGATTAACCTCTCGGCAGCCCCAGCATTTT.

This clonotype has at least ten counts. The CDR3 region has the DNA TGTGCCAGCAGCCCCCCGGCTAGCGGGAGGGCCAATGAGCAGTTCTTC. As protein: CASSPPASGRANEQFF. V is TRBV7-3 and J is TRBJ2-1, with TRBD2 matching 12 bases. CDR3 length equals 16 residues. Germline CDR1 and CDR2: SGHTA and FQGTGA. The ends lost 5 bases at V and 6 bases at J; junction bases unmatched: 8.

This chain connects TRBV10-2 to TRBJ2-7; D gene uncertain. Germline assignment: CDR1 WSHSY and CDR2 SAAADI. Trimming removed 5 bases at V and 2 bases at J, with 4 bases between. This CDR3 has 11 amino acids. The CDR3 reads CASSPTYEQYF. CDR3 sequence (DNA): TGCGCCAGCAGTCCTACCTACGAGCAGTACTTC.

The chain recombines TRBV5-4 with TRBJ2-5; D may be TRBD1 or TRBD2 (5 bases each). CDR1 is SGHNT, CDR2 YYREEE, per germline (reference sequence). Trimming cost V 10 bases and J 1 base, with 20 bases left between them. CDR3 length: 15 residues. The CDR3 sequence is CAAQRGPMPQETQYF. CDR3 DNA: TGTGCCGCTCAACGGGGACCCATGCCCCAAGAGACCCAGTACTTC. Supplemented by reference TRBV5-4 and TRBJ2-5, the full variable domain reads ETGVTQSPTHLIKTRGQQVTLRCSSQSGHNTVSWYQQALGQGPQFIFQYYREEENGRGNFPPRFSGLQFPNYSSELNVNALELDDSALYLCAAQRGPMPQETQYFGPGTRLLVL.

V gene TRBV28 combines with J gene TRBJ1-1, with a possible D match to TRBD1 (6 bases). The CDR3 spans 15 residues. V was pared by 7 bases and J by 5 bases, with 20 bases between. In germline, CDR1 is MDHEN, CDR2 SYDVKM. The DNA of the CDR3 is TGTGCCAGCATCCCGTGGGGGGGCGCGGAGACTGAAGCTTTCTTT. Translation: CASIPWGGAETEAFF.

This clonotype was observed a handful of times. The chain uses TRBV24-1 and TRBJ2-7; 9 bases are a match to TRBD2. The CDR3 spans 16 residues. Germline CDR1 KGHDR, CDR2 SFDVKD. V lost 1 base and J lost 3; bases outside the gene matches: 6. For the CDR3, the DNA is TGTGCCACCAGTGATTTTTCCGCTAGCGGGAACTACGAGCAGTACTTC. Residues: CATSDFSASGNYEQYF.